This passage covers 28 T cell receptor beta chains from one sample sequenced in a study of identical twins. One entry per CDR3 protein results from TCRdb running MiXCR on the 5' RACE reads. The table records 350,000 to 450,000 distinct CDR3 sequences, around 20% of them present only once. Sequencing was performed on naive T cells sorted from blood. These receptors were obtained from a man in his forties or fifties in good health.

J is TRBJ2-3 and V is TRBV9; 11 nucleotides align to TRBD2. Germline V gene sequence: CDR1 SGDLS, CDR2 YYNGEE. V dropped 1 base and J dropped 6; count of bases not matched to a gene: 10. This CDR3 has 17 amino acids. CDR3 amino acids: CASSVTTSGDRRDTQYF. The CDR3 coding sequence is TGTGCCAGCAGCGTAACGACTAGCGGGGACCGCAGGGATACGCAGTATTTT.

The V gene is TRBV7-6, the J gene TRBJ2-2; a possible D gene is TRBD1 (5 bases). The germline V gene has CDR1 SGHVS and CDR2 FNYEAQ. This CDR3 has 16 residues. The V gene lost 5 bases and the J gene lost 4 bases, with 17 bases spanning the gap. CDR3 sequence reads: CASSPGILGITGELFF. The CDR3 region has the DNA TGTGCCAGCAGCCCAGGGATTTTGGGTATCACCGGGGAGCTGTTTTTT.

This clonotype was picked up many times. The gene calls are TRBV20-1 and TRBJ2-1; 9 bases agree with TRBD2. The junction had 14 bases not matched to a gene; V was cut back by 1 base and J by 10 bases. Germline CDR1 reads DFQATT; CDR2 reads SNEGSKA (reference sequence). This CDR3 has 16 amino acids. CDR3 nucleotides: TGCAGTGCTAGAGCTCGGCGGGAGGGCCATTATCAGGAGCAGTTCTTC. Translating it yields CSARARREGHYQEQFF.

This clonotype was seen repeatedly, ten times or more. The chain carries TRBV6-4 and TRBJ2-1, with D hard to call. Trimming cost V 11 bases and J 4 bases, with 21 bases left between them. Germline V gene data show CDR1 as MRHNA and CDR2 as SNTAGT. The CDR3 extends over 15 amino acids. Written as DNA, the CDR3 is TGTGCCGCGCCCGAACACCCTAGTACTTACAATGAGCAGTTCTTC. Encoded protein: CAAPEHPSTYNEQFF.

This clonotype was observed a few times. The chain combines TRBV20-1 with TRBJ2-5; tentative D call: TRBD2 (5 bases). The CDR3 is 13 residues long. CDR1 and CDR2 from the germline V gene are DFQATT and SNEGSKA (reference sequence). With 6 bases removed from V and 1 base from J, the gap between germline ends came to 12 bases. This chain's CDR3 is CSANGLLQETQYF. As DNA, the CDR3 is TGCAGTGCAAACGGACTCCTCCAAGAGACCCAGTACTTC.

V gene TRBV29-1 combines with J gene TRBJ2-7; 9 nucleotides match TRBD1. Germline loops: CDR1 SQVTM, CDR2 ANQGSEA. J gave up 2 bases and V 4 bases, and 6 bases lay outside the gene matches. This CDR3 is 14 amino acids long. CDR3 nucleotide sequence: TGCAGCGTTGTTGGGACAGGGATAACCTACGAGCAGTACTTC. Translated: CSVVGTGITYEQYF.

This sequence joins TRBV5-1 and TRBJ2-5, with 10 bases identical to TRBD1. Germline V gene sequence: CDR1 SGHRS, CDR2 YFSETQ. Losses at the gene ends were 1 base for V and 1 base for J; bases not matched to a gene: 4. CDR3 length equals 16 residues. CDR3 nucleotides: TGCGCCAGCAGCTTGCTGGGACAGGGGCTCCAAGAGACCCAGTACTTC. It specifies CASSLLGQGLQETQYF. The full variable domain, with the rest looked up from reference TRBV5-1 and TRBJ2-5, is KAGVTQTPRYLIKTRGQQVTLSCSPISGHRSVSWYQQTPGQGLQFLFEYFSETQRNKGNFPGRFSGRQFSNSRSEMNVSTLELGDSALYLCASSLLGQGLQETQYFGPGTRLLVL.

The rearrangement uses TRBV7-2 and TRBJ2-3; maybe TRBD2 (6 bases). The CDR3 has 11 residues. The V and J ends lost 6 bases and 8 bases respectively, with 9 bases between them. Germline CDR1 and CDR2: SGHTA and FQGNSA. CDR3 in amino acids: CASRDGSTQYF. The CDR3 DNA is TGTGCCAGCAGGGACGGGAGTACGCAGTATTTT.

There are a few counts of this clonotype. CDR3: CSVGGYEQYF. Here the CDR3 DNA reads TGCAGCGTTGGTGGTTACGAGCAGTACTTC. The gene calls are TRBV29-1 and TRBJ2-7; D is unclear. The CDR3 spans 10 residues. Germline CDR1 and CDR2: SQVTM and ANQGSEA. Deletions cut 4 bases from V and 4 bases from J, with 5 bases between.

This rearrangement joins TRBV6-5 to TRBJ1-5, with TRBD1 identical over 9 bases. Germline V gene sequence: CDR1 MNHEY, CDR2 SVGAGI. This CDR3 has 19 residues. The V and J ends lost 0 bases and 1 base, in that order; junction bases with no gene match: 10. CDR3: CASSYSLWGQGLSNQPQHF. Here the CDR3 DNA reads TGTGCCAGCAGTTACTCGTTATGGGGACAGGGTCTAAGCAATCAGCCCCAGCATTTT.

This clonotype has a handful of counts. The CDR3 DNA reads TGCAGTGCTTCCAATCGACTAGCGGCGAACACAGATACGCAGTATTTT. This sequence encodes CSASNRLAANTDTQYF. The rearrangement links TRBV20-1 to TRBJ2-3; 9 nucleotides align to TRBD2. CDR1 is DFQATT, CDR2 SNEGSKA, per germline (reference sequence). The CDR3 contains 16 residues. The ends lost 5 bases at V and 2 bases at J; junction bases unmatched: 11.

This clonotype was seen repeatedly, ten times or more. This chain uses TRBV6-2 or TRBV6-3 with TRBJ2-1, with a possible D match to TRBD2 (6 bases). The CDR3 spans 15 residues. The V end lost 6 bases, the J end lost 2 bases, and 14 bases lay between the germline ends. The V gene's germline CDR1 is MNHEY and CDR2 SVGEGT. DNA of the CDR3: TGTGCCAGCAGCCCATCCGGGAGACCCTACAATGAGCAGTTCTTC. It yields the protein CASSPSGRPYNEQFF.

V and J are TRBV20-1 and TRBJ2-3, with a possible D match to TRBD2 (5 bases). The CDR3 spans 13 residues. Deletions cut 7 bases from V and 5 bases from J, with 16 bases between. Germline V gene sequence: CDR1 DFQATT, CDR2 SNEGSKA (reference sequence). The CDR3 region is CSVRGVEGDTQYF. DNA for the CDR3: TGCAGTGTTCGGGGAGTAGAGGGAGATACGCAGTATTTT.

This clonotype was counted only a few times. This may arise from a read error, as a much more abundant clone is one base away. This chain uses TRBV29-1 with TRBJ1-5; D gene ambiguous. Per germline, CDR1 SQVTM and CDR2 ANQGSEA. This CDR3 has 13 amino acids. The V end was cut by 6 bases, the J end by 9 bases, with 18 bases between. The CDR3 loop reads CSVSRTDSGPQHF. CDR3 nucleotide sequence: TGCAGCGTCAGCCGGACCGACTCGGGGCCCCAGCATTTT. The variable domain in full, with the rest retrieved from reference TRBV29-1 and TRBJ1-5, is SAVISQKPSRDICQRGTSLTIQCQVDSQVTMMFWYRQQPGQSLTLIATANQGSEATYESGFVIDKFPISRPNLTFSTLTVSNMSPEDSSIYLCSVSRTDSGPQHFGDGTRLSIL.

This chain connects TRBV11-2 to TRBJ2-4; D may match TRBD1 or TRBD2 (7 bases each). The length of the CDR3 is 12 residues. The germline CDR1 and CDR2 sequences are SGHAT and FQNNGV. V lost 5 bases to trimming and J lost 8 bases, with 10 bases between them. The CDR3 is CASSPGGDIQYF. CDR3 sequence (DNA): TGTGCCAGCAGCCCAGGGGGGGACATTCAGTACTTC.

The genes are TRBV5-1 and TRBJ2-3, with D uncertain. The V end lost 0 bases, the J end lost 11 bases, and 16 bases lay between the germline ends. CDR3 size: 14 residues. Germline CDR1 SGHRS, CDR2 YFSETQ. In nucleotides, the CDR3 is TGCGCCAGCAGCTTGGAGGGTCAGAATCTGGTGCAGTATTTT. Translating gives CASSLEGQNLVQYF.

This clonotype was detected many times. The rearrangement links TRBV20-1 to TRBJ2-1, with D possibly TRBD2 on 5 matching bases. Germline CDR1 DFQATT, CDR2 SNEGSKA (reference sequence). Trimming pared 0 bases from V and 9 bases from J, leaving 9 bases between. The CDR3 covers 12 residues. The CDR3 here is CSARDPRGEQFF. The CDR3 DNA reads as TGCAGTGCTAGAGATCCTCGGGGTGAGCAGTTCTTC.

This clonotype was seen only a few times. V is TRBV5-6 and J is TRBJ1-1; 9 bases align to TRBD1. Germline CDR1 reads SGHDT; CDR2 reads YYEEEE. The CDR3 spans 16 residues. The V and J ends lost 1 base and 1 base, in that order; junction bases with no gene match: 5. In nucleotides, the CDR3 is TGTGCCAGCAGCTTGTATACAGGGGGCGAGAACACTGAAGCTTTCTTT. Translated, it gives CASSLYTGGENTEAFF.

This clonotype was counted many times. CDR3: CASSQRRGADSYEQYF. In nucleotides, the CDR3 is TGCGCCAGCAGCCAGCGGCGGGGGGCCGACTCCTACGAGCAGTACTTC. The chain is built from TRBV4-1 and TRBJ2-7; 8 bases are a match to TRBD2. The CDR3 loop spans 16 amino acids. Looked up from germline, CDR1 is MGHRA and CDR2 is YSYEKL. J was trimmed by 0 bases and V by 3 bases; bases with no gene match: 7.

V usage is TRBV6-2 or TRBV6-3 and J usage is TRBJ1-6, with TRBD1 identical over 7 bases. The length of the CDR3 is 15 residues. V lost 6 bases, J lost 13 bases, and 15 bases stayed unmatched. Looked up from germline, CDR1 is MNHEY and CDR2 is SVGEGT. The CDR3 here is CASSNNRGPMSPLHF. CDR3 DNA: TGTGCCAGCAGCAACAACAGGGGCCCGATGTCGCCCCTCCACTTT.

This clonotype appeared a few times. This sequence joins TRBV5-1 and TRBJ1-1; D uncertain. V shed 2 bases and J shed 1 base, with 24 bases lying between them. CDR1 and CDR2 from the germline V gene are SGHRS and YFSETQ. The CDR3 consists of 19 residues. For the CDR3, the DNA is TGCGCCAGCAGCTTAACCCTAGGCCGCGGATCCCGTCGGAACACTGAAGCTTTCTTT. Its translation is CASSLTLGRGSRRNTEAFF.

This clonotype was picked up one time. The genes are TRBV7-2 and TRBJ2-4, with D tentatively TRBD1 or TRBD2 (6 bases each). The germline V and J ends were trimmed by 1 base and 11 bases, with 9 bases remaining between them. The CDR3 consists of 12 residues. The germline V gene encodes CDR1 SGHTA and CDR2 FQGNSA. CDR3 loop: CASSLGGAFQYF. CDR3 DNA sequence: TGTGCCAGCAGCTTAGGGGGGGCGTTTCAGTACTTC.

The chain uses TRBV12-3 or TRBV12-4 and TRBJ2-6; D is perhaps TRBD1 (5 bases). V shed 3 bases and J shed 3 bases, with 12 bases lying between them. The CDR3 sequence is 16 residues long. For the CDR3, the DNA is TGTGCCAGCAGTTTTTATGGGGCGCGTGGGGCCAACGTCCTGACTTTC. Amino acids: CASSFYGARGANVLTF.

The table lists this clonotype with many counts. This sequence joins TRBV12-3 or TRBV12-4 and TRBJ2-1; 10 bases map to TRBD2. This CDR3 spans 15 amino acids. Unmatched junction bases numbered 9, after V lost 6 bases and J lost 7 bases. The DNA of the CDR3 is TGTGCCAGCAGCGAACGACTAGCGGGTAGGAATGAGCAGTTCTTC. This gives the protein CASSERLAGRNEQFF.

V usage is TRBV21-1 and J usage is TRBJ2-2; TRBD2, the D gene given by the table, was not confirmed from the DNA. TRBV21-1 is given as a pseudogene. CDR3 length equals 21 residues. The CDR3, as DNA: TGTGCCAGCAGCCCTAGGCTGGGACAGGGGACTAGCGGAACGAACACCGGGGAGCTGTTTTTT. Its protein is CASSPRLGQGTSGTNTGELFF.

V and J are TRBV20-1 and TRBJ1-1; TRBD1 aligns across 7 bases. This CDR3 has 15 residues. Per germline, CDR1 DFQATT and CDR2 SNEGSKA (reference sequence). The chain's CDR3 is CRAETGWEMNTEAFF. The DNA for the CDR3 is TGCAGGGCGGAGACAGGGTGGGAAATGAACACTGAAGCTTTCTTT.

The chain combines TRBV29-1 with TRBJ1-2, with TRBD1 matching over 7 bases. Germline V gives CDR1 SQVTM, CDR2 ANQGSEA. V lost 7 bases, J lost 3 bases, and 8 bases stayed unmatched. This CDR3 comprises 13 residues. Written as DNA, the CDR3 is TGCAGCGCAAGGACAGGAACCGACTATGGCTACACCTTC. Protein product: CSARTGTDYGYTF.

DNA for the CDR3: TGTGCCAGCAGTGAACCCCGTGCGGGTCTCACAGATACGCAGTATTTT. It translates to CASSEPRAGLTDTQYF. The chain links TRBV6-1 to TRBJ2-3, with D possibly TRBD2 on 5 matching bases. Trimming cost V 2 bases and J 2 bases, with 14 bases left between them. This CDR3 has 16 residues. Germline V gene lookup returns CDR1 MNHNS and CDR2 SASEGT.